These 15 T cell receptor beta chains came from one sample sequenced in a study of identical twins. TCRdb re-called the 5' RACE reads with MiXCR, one entry per CDR3 protein. The top ten clones hold around 1.5% of a sample with approximately 890,000 distinct CDR3 sequences, roughly an eighth of them seen once. The same data also contributed to another study, on yellow fever vaccine responses in identical twins.

The specimen sequenced was PBMCs. These receptors came from a woman aged 18-30 years in good health.

CDR3 bases: TGTGCCAGCAGTTATTCAGGGGAGGTCGGGGAGCTGTTTTTT. Amino acids: CASSYSGEVGELFF. J is TRBJ2-2 and V is TRBV6-5; D could derive from TRBD1 or TRBD2 (6 bases each). This CDR3 comprises 14 residues. V was cut by 3 bases and J by 7 bases, with 12 bases left in between. Germline V CDR1 and CDR2: MNHEY, SVGAGI.

This clonotype has at least ten counts. The CDR3 DNA reads as TGTGCCAGCAGTTCACTACAGCCGGGGGGCGGGTATAATGAGCAGTTCTTC. It translates to CASSSLQPGGGYNEQFF. J is TRBJ2-1 and V is TRBV28; D might be TRBD2 (7 bases). Per germline, CDR1 MDHEN and CDR2 SYDVKM. This CDR3 has 17 residues. V was shortened by 4 bases and J by 7 bases, with 23 bases between the two germline ends. Supplemented by reference TRBV28 and TRBJ2-1, the full variable domain reads DVKVTQSSRYLVKRTGEKVFLECVQDMDHENMFWYRQDPGLGLRLIYFSYDVKMKEKGDIPEGYSVSREKKERFSLILESASTNQTSMYLCASSSLQPGGGYNEQFFGPGTRLTVL.

J is TRBJ2-3 and V is TRBV2; 7 nucleotides match TRBD1. Trimming cost V 7 bases and J 4 bases; bases outside gene matches: 5. The CDR3 runs 13 residues. The germline CDR1 and CDR2 sequences are SNHLY and FYNNEI. The CDR3 bases are TGTGCCAGCAAAGAACAGGGGTCAGATACGCAGTATTTT. Translated: CASKEQGSDTQYF.

This chain connects TRBV5-1 to TRBJ2-5; D remains ambiguous. Germline values: CDR1 SGHRS, CDR2 YFSETQ. The CDR3 runs to 12 residues. The V and J ends lost 3 bases and 7 bases respectively, with 10 bases between them. CDR3 loop: CASSSGPGTQYF. The CDR3 nucleotides read TGCGCCAGCAGCTCTGGGCCGGGGACCCAGTACTTC.

This clonotype was seen only a few times. The chain recombines TRBV6-5 with TRBJ2-2; the D is unclear. The germline gives CDR1 MNHEY, CDR2 SVGAGI. There are 15 residues in the CDR3. V was cut by 2 bases and J by 5 bases, with 12 bases left in between. This CDR3 reads CASSYSEMVTGELFF. CDR3 in DNA: TGTGCCAGCAGTTACAGTGAGATGGTTACCGGGGAGCTGTTTTTT.

This clonotype was detected only a few times. This chain connects TRBV20-1 to TRBJ2-1, with 8 positions matching TRBD2. This CDR3 is 14 amino acids long. In germline, CDR1 is DFQATT, CDR2 SNEGSKA (reference sequence). V gave up 2 bases and J gave up 6 bases; unmatched junction bases: 6. The DNA for the CDR3 is TGCAGTGCTAGACGCCGGACTAGCCGCAATGAGCAGTTCTTC. Translating gives CSARRRTSRNEQFF.

The V gene is TRBV6-4, the J gene TRBJ1-1, with D possibly being TRBD1 (5 bases). The CDR3 has 14 residues. Germline assignment: CDR1 MRHNA and CDR2 SNTAGT. V was pared by 3 bases and J by 5 bases, with 13 bases between. The CDR3 coding sequence is TGTGCCAGCAGTGATAGGGGCAAAGGGACTGAAGCTTTCTTT. This translates into CASSDRGKGTEAFF.

The gene calls are TRBV7-3 and TRBJ2-2, with TRBD2 matching over 9 bases. Germline values: CDR1 SGHTA, CDR2 FQGTGA. CDR3 size: 17 residues. The V gene end was trimmed by 0 bases and the J gene end by 2 bases; junction bases not matched to a gene: 4. The CDR3 region has the DNA TGTGCCAGCAGCTTAACTTATCTAGCGGGAAACACCGGGGAGCTGTTTTTT. Amino acid sequence: CASSLTYLAGNTGELFF.

The genes are TRBV11-2 and TRBJ1-1; 8 bases agree with TRBD1. Trimming removed 5 bases from V and 6 bases from J; junction bases left unmatched: 5. The germline gives CDR1 SGHAT, CDR2 FQNNGV. This CDR3 is 13 amino acids long. The CDR3 region has the DNA TGTGCCAGCAGCGCGACAGGGGTTCCTGAAGCTTTCTTT. Protein: CASSATGVPEAFF. The full variable domain, in which reference TRBV11-2 and TRBJ1-1 provide the parts outside the CDR3, is EAGVAQSPRYKIIEKRQSVAFWCNPISGHATLYWYQQILGQGPKLLIQFQNNGVVDDSQLPKDRFSAERLKGVDSTLKIQPAKLEDSAVYLCASSATGVPEAFFGQGTRLTVV.

V is TRBV7-6 and J is TRBJ2-5; 11 bases line up with TRBD1. This CDR3 has 18 amino acids. Germline V lookup: CDR1 SGHVS, CDR2 FNYEAQ. The J segment lost 1 base and the V segment lost 2 bases, leaving 9 bases of the junction unmatched. Here the CDR3 DNA reads TGTGCCAGCAGCTTAATTAGGACAGGGGGCCCCCTCCAAGAGACCCAGTACTTC. This codes for CASSLIRTGGPLQETQYF.

This clonotype was detected only a few times. The genes are TRBV10-2 and TRBJ2-1, with 12 bases matching TRBD2. The V gene end was trimmed by 4 bases and the J gene end by 10 bases; junction bases not matched to a gene: 5. This CDR3 spans 14 amino acids. Germline values: CDR1 WSHSY, CDR2 SAAADI. The CDR3 here is CASSVLAGGEEQFF. CDR3 sequence (DNA): TGCGCCAGCAGTGTACTAGCGGGAGGTGAAGAGCAGTTCTTC.

This clonotype has a handful of counts. The chain joins TRBV4-1 to TRBJ2-3; D gene ambiguous. Trimming cost V 7 bases and J 1 base, with 12 bases left between them. Germline CDR1 is MGHRA and CDR2 is YSYEKL. This CDR3 spans 14 amino acids. The CDR3 sequence is CASTRMMGTDTQYF. CDR3 sequence (DNA): TGCGCCAGCACAAGGATGATGGGCACAGATACGCAGTATTTT.

The chain employs TRBV15 and TRBJ2-2; 7 nucleotides match TRBD2. CDR3 size: 13 residues. Looked up from germline, CDR1 is LNHNV and CDR2 is YYDKDF (reference sequence). J gave up 5 bases and V 6 bases, and 3 bases lay outside the gene matches. The CDR3 sequence: CATRLGGTGELFF. CDR3 nucleotide sequence: TGTGCCACCAGGTTGGGAGGGACCGGGGAGCTGTTTTTT.

The CDR3 loop is CAISPLSSGRVNTEAFF. As DNA, the CDR3 is TGTGCCATCAGTCCCCTGAGTTCCGGACGGGTGAACACTGAAGCTTTCTTT. This chain joins TRBV10-3 and TRBJ1-1; D is unclear. V was pared by 5 bases and J by 0 bases, with 19 bases between. The CDR3 length is 17 residues. The germline V gene encodes CDR1 ENHRY and CDR2 SYGVKD.

This clonotype appeared a few times. J is TRBJ1-6 and V is TRBV20-1, with a tentative D call TRBD1 (5 bases). Germline V gene sequence: CDR1 DFQATT, CDR2 SNEGSKA (reference sequence). V was trimmed by 4 bases and J by 4 bases, leaving 11 bases between them. CDR3 length: 14 amino acids. Here the CDR3 reads CSANQGTYNSPLHF. CDR3 nucleotides: TGCAGTGCTAATCAGGGAACGTATAATTCACCCCTCCACTTT.